The 6 T cell receptor beta chains listed next were all sequenced from one sample in a study of sequential checkpoint blockade in melanoma. The treatment denotes: randomized to nivolumab then ipilimumab (arm A) or the reverse (arm B). Assay: immunoSEQ multiplex PCR; the TCRdb copy retains only in-frame clones and omits some. Among over 15,000 clones listed, about 83% were seen once. Source: CD8+ T cells sorted from blood (inferred from file names), taken from a patient given nivolumab and ipilimumab in sequence. All receptors derive from a human donor with melanoma.

On this clone itself: Other DNA sequences in this specimen translate into the identical CDR3. The CDR3 spells CASSVGQGYNEQFF. DNA for the CDR3: TGTGCCAGCAGCGTAGGACAGGGGTACAATGAGCAGTTCTTC. This chain uses TRBV9 with TRBJ2-1, with 8 bases lining up with TRBD1. This CDR3 is built from 14 residues. The junction had 0 bases not matched to a gene; V was cut back by 0 bases and J by 4 bases. Looked up from germline, CDR1 is SGDLS and CDR2 is YYNGEE.

The chain uses TRBV11-2 and TRBJ2-2; 13 nucleotides align to TRBD2. The CDR3 is 19 amino acids. In germline, CDR1 is SGHAT, CDR2 FQNNGV. V lost 5 bases and J lost 6; bases outside the gene matches: 15. CDR3 nucleotide sequence: TGTGCCAGCAGCGACCGACTAGCGGGAGGCCCGGAGCAGGCCGGGGAGCTGTTTTTT. This translates into CASSDRLAGGPEQAGELFF.

By share, this clone ranks as medium-sized (0.01 to 0.1%). This chain connects TRBV10-3 to TRBJ2-7; D not resolved. V lost 0 bases to trimming and J lost 2 bases, with 14 bases between them. In germline, CDR1 is ENHRY, CDR2 SYGVKD. The CDR3 has 16 residues. The DNA of the CDR3 is TGTGCCATCAGTGAGTCCTCCCCGACGGGTCCCTACGAGCAGTACTTC. The encoded protein is CAISESSPTGPYEQYF.

CDR3 in amino acids: CASSDVGLAGHEQFF. CDR3 coding DNA: TGTGCCAGCAGTGACGTGGGACTAGCGGGTCATGAGCAGTTCTTC. This chain links TRBV6-4 with TRBJ2-1; 12 positions agree with TRBD2. CDR1 is MRHNA, CDR2 SNTAGT, per germline. With V trimmed by 2 bases and J by 8 bases, 4 bases remained unmatched. The CDR3 consists of 15 residues.

The chain employs TRBV4-1 and TRBJ2-7; 8 nucleotides line up with TRBD1. J lost 4 bases, V lost 0 bases, and 11 bases had no gene match. This CDR3 comprises 17 residues. CDR1 is MGHRA, CDR2 YSYEKL, per germline. The CDR3 DNA is TGCGCCAGCAGCCAAGATGGCGGCCGGACAGGGAGATACGAGCAGTACTTC. It is translated as CASSQDGGRTGRYEQYF.

J is TRBJ2-3 and V is TRBV5-6, with a weak D call TRBD2 (6 bases). CDR3 size: 15 residues. Germline V gives CDR1 SGHDT, CDR2 YYEEEE. Trimming took off 2 bases at V and 8 bases at J, with 18 bases between the two ends. CDR3: CASSFSSGGRGTQYF. The CDR3 DNA follows: TGTGCCAGCAGCTTTTCCTCCGGGGGACGGGGTACGCAGTATTTT.